The T cell receptor (beta chain) described here comes from a study of CD8 T cells in Susac syndrome. General study points: By the study's own acknowledgment, its TCR sequencing and HLA analysis included relatively few individuals.

In the multiple sclerosis control group, patients were treatment-naive and had stable or active relapsing-remitting disease. The CD8+ and CD4+ T cells were isolated magnetically using a negative isolation approach, whereas the TEMRA cells were enriched by FACS. As regards this clonotype: The antigen is not known.

Germline CDR1 DFQATT, CDR2 SNEGSKA (reference sequence). The CDR3 covers 15 residues. Trimming removed 0 bases at V and 6 bases at J, with 15 bases between. Random hexamers were used to reverse transcribe about 0.5 to 1 ug of RNA. An immunoSEQ multiplex PCR generated amplified TCR beta CDR3 products spanning 54 Vbeta and 13 Jbeta. TCRdb passed the immunoSEQ multiplex PCR reads through MiXCR, listing each CDR3 protein once. The table has around 130,000 distinct CDR3 sequences, roughly 80% seen once. The sample comprised CD8+ T cells from PBMCs. The chain carries TRBV20-1 and TRBJ1-5; no clear D. This TCR derives from a human donor with multiple sclerosis. CDR3 sequence reads: CSARDDFSISQPQHF. Written as DNA, the CDR3 is TGCAGTGCTAGAGATGACTTTTCCATCAGTCAGCCCCAGCATTTT.